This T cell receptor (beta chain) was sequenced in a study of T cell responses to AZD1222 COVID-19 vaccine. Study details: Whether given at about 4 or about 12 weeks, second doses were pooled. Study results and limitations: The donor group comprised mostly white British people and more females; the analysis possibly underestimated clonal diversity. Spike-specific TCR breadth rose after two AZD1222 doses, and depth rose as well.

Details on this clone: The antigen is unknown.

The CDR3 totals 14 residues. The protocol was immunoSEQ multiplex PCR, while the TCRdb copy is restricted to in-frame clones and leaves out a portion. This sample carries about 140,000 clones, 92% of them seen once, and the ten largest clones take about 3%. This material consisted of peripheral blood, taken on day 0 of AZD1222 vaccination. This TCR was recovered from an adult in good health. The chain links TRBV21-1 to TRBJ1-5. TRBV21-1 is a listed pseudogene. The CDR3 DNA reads TGTGCCAGCAGCAAGGGACTTAGCAATCAGCCCCAGCATTTT. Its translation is CASSKGLSNQPQHF.